This TCR beta chain stems from a study of blood T cell repertoires in COVID-19. At the level of the study: Nucleic acid was either cDNA or gDNA, and it came from T cells, B-cell-depleted T cells, or PBMCs.

This table comes from immunoSEQ multiplex PCR, and its TCRdb copy is limited to in-frame clones, with some not included. The sample holds about 110,000 clones, over 65% seen once. This clone occurred many times. The germline V gene encodes CDR1 LNHNV and CDR2 YYDKDF (reference sequence). The CDR3 sequence is 17 residues long. V shed 0 bases and J shed 3 bases, with 17 bases lying between them. Sample: peripheral blood. The origin of this receptor is a woman between 35 and 50 years old with acute or convalescent COVID-19. The genes are TRBV15 and TRBJ1-2; D ambiguous. CDR3 coding DNA: TGTGCCACCAGCAGAGATCATTTCGGTGAGCCCCACTATGGCTACACCTTC. Its protein is CATSRDHFGEPHYGYTF.